Shown below are 27 T cell receptor beta chains from a single sample sequenced in a study of beta chain features in type 1 diabetes. The study reverse transcribed the entire isolated RNA, so it sequenced expressed TCRB transcripts. Sequencing was performed with immunoSEQ multiplex PCR; in TCRdb, only in-frame clones are kept and a portion is missing. The data contain hundreds of thousands of clones, approximately 28% of them singletons. Source material: naive CD4+ T cells from blood. Receptors originate from a man aged 18 to 29 in good health.

V gene TRBV6-5 combines with J gene TRBJ2-2, with a possible D match to TRBD2 (5 bases). V was cut by 3 bases and J by 6 bases, with 8 bases left in between. CDR1 is MNHEY, CDR2 SVGAGI, per germline. CDR3 length: 13 amino acids. The CDR3 loop reads CASSYPRAGELFF. In nucleotides, the CDR3 is TGTGCCAGCAGTTATCCGCGGGCCGGGGAGCTGTTTTTT.

This chain joins TRBV5-4 and TRBJ2-3; D is ambiguous. Between the trimmed V and J ends, which lost 1 base and 0 bases, there was a span of 12 bases. Germline-derived CDR1 and CDR2 are SGHNT and YYREEE (reference sequence). The CDR3 has 16 amino acids. CDR3 sequence (DNA): TGTGCCAGCAGCTTGCTCAAGACAATGAGCACAGATACGCAGTATTTT. This translates into CASSLLKTMSTDTQYF.

This clone was seen more than once but under ten times. J is TRBJ2-3 and V is TRBV21-1; TRBD1 was called by the table and not checked on the DNA. TRBV21-1 is a listed pseudogene. The CDR3 runs 16 residues. The CDR3: CASRDRRLLHADTQYF. The CDR3 nucleotides read TGTGCCAGCAGAGACAGGCGCCTTCTACACGCAGATACGCAGTATTTT.

The chain links TRBV19 to TRBJ1-5; no clear D gene. V was pared by 0 bases and J by 4 bases, with 7 bases between. CDR3 size: 14 residues. Germline V gene data show CDR1 as LNHDA and CDR2 as SQIVND (reference sequence). Here the CDR3 DNA reads TGTGCCAGTAGTATAGAGGGCCGGAATCAGCCCCAGCATTTT. As protein: CASSIEGRNQPQHF.

The V gene is TRBV29-1, the J gene TRBJ2-1, with TRBD2 matching 10 bases. The germline V gene encodes CDR1 SQVTM and CDR2 ANQGSEA. The CDR3 consists of 16 residues. With 1 base clipped from V and 1 base from J, the junction kept 4 bases outside the gene matches. The CDR3 DNA is TGCAGCGTTGAAGGGCCTAGCGGGAGATCCTACAATGAGCAGTTCTTC. Amino acids: CSVEGPSGRSYNEQFF.

This chain uses TRBV29-1 with TRBJ2-7; D is perhaps TRBD1 (6 bases). The CDR3 has 12 amino acids. Trimming removed 4 bases at V and 3 bases at J, with 10 bases between. Germline CDR1 is SQVTM and CDR2 is ANQGSEA. The chain's CDR3 is CSVGTDLYEQYF. The CDR3 DNA reads as TGCAGCGTTGGGACAGATCTCTACGAGCAGTACTTC.

The chain combines TRBV5-4 with TRBJ1-4; D remains unclear. The CDR3 consists of 15 residues. The V gene lost 1 base and the J gene lost 0 bases, with 7 bases spanning the gap. From germline, CDR1 is SGHNT and CDR2 YYREEE (reference sequence). CDR3 protein: CASSLWPATNEKLFF. The DNA for the CDR3 is TGTGCCAGCAGCTTGTGGCCAGCAACTAATGAAAAACTGTTTTTT.

The chain uses TRBV7-8 and TRBJ2-7; the D is unclear. Trimming removed 5 bases at V and 6 bases at J, with 11 bases between. Per germline, CDR1 SGHVS and CDR2 FQNEAQ. The CDR3 sequence is 12 residues long. The CDR3 protein is CASSRILGEQYF. In DNA, the CDR3 is TGTGCCAGCAGCCGAATTCTAGGCGAGCAGTACTTC.

V gene TRBV10-3 combines with J gene TRBJ2-3; D unresolved. The germline V gene has CDR1 ENHRY and CDR2 SYGVKD. The CDR3 sequence is 14 residues long. Trimming removed 0 bases from V and 4 bases from J, with 8 bases in between. The chain's CDR3 is CAISESISSDTQYF. In DNA, the CDR3 is TGTGCCATCAGTGAGTCGATCAGTTCAGATACGCAGTATTTT.

J is TRBJ2-3 and V is TRBV9, with 11 nucleotides matching TRBD2. Germline values: CDR1 SGDLS, CDR2 YYNGEE. Losses at the gene ends were 2 bases for V and 5 bases for J; bases not matched to a gene: 4. The length of the CDR3 is 15 residues. The CDR3 is CASSVSGRAGDTQYF. In nucleotides, the CDR3 is TGTGCCAGCAGCGTTAGCGGGAGGGCCGGAGATACGCAGTATTTT.

The chain joins TRBV18 to TRBJ2-5; D is ambiguous. The CDR3 is 13 residues long. Between the trimmed V and J ends, which lost 4 bases and 2 bases, there was a span of 8 bases. Germline V gene data show CDR1 as KGHSH and CDR2 as LQKENI. In nucleotides, the CDR3 is TGTGCCAGCTCACGAGCCAGTCAAGAGACCCAGTACTTC. Residues: CASSRASQETQYF.

The CDR3 spells CASSLVHRDRGSDEQYF. As DNA, the CDR3 is TGTGCCAGCAGCTTAGTTCATAGGGACAGGGGTAGCGACGAGCAGTACTTC. The rearrangement joins TRBV7-9 to TRBJ2-7; 10 bases agree with TRBD1. This CDR3 is built from 17 residues. In germline, CDR1 is SEHNR, CDR2 FQNEAQ (reference sequence). V shed 1 base, J shed 5 bases, and the junction held 11 bases outside the gene matches.

This clone was detected a few times. The chain is built from TRBV19 and TRBJ2-3; D is unclear. The V end was cut by 9 bases, the J end by 2 bases, with 6 bases between. Germline V CDR1 and CDR2: LNHDA, SQIVND (reference sequence). The CDR3 totals 11 residues. CDR3 in amino acids: CASGPTDTQYF. The CDR3 DNA is TGTGCCAGCGGGCCCACAGATACGCAGTATTTT.

This clone was detected only once. The CDR3 coding sequence is TGTGCCAGCAGTTCGGCGGGAGTTGTCCATACGCAGTATTTT. Amino acid sequence: CASSSAGVVHTQYF. The genes are TRBV28 and TRBJ2-3; 7 bases agree with TRBD2. V lost 4 bases to trimming and J lost 7 bases; unmatched junction nucleotides: 8. The CDR3 consists of 14 residues. CDR1 is MDHEN and CDR2 is SYDVKM in the germline V gene.

A few counts support this clone. V gene TRBV29-1 combines with J gene TRBJ2-1, with D perhaps given as TRBD1 or TRBD2 (5 bases each). The V end lost 8 bases, the J end lost 1 base, and 9 bases lay between the germline ends. Germline V CDR1 and CDR2: SQVTM, ANQGSEA. The CDR3 consists of 12 residues. CDR3 protein: CSWDVSYNEQFF. Here the CDR3 DNA reads TGCAGCTGGGACGTATCCTACAATGAGCAGTTCTTC.

V and J are TRBV10-3 and TRBJ2-7; D unresolved. Trimming left V 2 bases short and J 5 bases short, with 13 bases between. The CDR3 consists of 14 residues. Germline lookup yields CDR1 ENHRY and CDR2 SYGVKD. The DNA for the CDR3 is TGTGCCATCAGTGAGACATCGGAAGCTGACGAGCAGTACTTC. It codes for CAISETSEADEQYF.

The V call is TRBV5-1, the J call TRBJ1-1, with a tentative D call TRBD1 (5 bases). This CDR3 comprises 14 residues. Germline CDR1 is SGHRS and CDR2 is YFSETQ. Trimming left V 4 bases short and J 1 base short, with 11 bases between. The CDR3 here is CASSRDSGNTEAFF. The CDR3 DNA reads as TGCGCCAGCAGCCGAGACAGCGGGAACACTGAAGCTTTCTTT.

The rearrangement joins TRBV13 to TRBJ2-3; 9 nucleotides align to TRBD1. Germline V gene sequence: CDR1 PRHDT, CDR2 FYEKMQ (reference sequence). This CDR3 spans 16 amino acids. The ends lost 3 bases at V and 0 bases at J; junction bases unmatched: 4. CDR3 sequence (DNA): TGTGCCAGCAGCTTTACAGGGGGCTGGAGCACAGATACGCAGTATTTT. Translated: CASSFTGGWSTDTQYF.

The chain joins TRBV9 to TRBJ2-2, with D unclear. The CDR3 runs 15 residues. V shed 0 bases and J shed 1 base, with 7 bases lying between them. In germline, CDR1 is SGDLS, CDR2 YYNGEE. The CDR3 loop is CASSVGAQNTGELFF. For the CDR3, the DNA is TGTGCCAGCAGCGTAGGCGCTCAGAACACCGGGGAGCTGTTTTTT.

The V call is TRBV4-1, the J call TRBJ2-1, with a tentative D call TRBD1 (6 bases). The germline V gene has CDR1 MGHRA and CDR2 YSYEKL. This CDR3 contains 16 residues. The V end lost 6 bases, the J end lost 5 bases, and 20 bases lay between the germline ends. Here the CDR3 reads CASRRSGADQDNEQFF. CDR3 DNA: TGCGCCAGCAGGCGATCAGGGGCGGATCAGGACAATGAGCAGTTCTTC.

This clone was picked up a small number of times. V gene TRBV13 combines with J gene TRBJ1-2; no firm D call. V gave up 5 bases and J gave up 8 bases, with 12 bases separating them. This CDR3 is 12 amino acids long. Germline V lookup: CDR1 PRHDT, CDR2 FYEKMQ (reference sequence). The CDR3, as DNA: TGTGCCAGCAGCCCAGAAGTAGGGGGCTACACCTTC. Protein product: CASSPEVGGYTF.

This chain uses TRBV7-8 with TRBJ2-3; D is unclear. V lost 7 bases to trimming and J lost 0 bases, with 11 bases between them. There are 14 residues in the CDR3. Germline V lookup: CDR1 SGHVS, CDR2 FQNEAQ. CDR3: CASIKWESTDTQYF. In DNA form, the CDR3 reads TGTGCCAGCATCAAGTGGGAAAGCACAGATACGCAGTATTTT. Looking up the rest from reference TRBV7-8 and TRBJ2-3 gives the full variable domain: GAGVSQSPRYKVAKRGQDVALRCDPISGHVSLFWYQQALGQGPEFLTYFQNEAQLDKSGLPSDRFFAERPEGSVSTLKIQRTQQEDSAVYLCASIKWESTDTQYFGPGTRLTVL.

Only one count was recorded for this clone. V is TRBV7-9 and J is TRBJ2-3, with 8 bases aligning to TRBD1. Germline CDR1 and CDR2: SEHNR and FQNEAQ (reference sequence). The CDR3 is 17 amino acids. V lost 0 bases to trimming and J lost 2 bases; unmatched junction nucleotides: 7. The CDR3 DNA sequence: TGTGCCAGCAGCTTAGCCTCAGGGGGCTCGAACACAGATACGCAGTATTTT. This translates into CASSLASGGSNTDTQYF.

The chain recombines TRBV5-1 with TRBJ2-7; TRBD2 matches at 11 bases. This CDR3 region has 15 residues. CDR1 and CDR2 (germline): SGHRS, YFSETQ. V trimming: 0 bases; J trimming: 4 bases; junction bases outside the gene matches: 3. Written as DNA, the CDR3 is TGCGCCAGCAGCTTGGTAACTAGCGGGAGTTACGAGCAGTACTTC. This codes for CASSLVTSGSYEQYF.

The V and J genes are TRBV28 and TRBJ2-1; TRBD2 matches 13 bases. CDR3 length equals 15 residues. The V gene's germline CDR1 is MDHEN and CDR2 SYDVKM. Trimming took 7 bases from V and 16 from J; bases not matched to a gene: 16. The CDR3 DNA reads TGTGCCAGCACGCCCCCCGGACTAGCGGGAGAAACGGGATTCTTC. Protein: CASTPPGLAGETGFF.

This clone has a single count. This chain uses TRBV30 with TRBJ2-7; D is uncertain. CDR1 and CDR2 from the germline V gene are GTSNPN and SVGIG (reference sequence). Trimming pared 0 bases from V and 2 bases from J, leaving 8 bases between. The CDR3 has 13 residues. The CDR3 loop is CAWSVQAPYEQYF. In DNA, the CDR3 is TGTGCCTGGAGTGTACAAGCCCCCTACGAGCAGTACTTC.

The chain combines TRBV27 with TRBJ2-5; weak D call: TRBD2 (5 bases). This CDR3 has 14 residues. V was cut by 4 bases and J by 5 bases, with 14 bases left in between. The germline V gene encodes CDR1 MNHEY and CDR2 SMNVEV (reference sequence). The chain's CDR3 is CASSSPARGETQYF. The DNA for the CDR3 is TGTGCCAGCAGTTCTCCAGCCCGAGGGGAGACCCAGTACTTC.